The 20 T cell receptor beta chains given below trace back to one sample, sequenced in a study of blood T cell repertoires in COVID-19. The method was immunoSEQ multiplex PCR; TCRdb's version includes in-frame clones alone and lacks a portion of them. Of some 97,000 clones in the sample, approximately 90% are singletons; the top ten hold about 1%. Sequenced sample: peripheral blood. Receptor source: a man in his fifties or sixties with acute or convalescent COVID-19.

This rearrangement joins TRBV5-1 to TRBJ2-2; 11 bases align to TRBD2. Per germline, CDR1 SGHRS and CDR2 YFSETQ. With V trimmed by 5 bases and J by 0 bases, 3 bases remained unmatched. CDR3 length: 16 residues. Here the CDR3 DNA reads TGCGCCAGCAGTCCGGGACTAGCGGCGAACACCGGGGAGCTGTTTTTT. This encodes CASSPGLAANTGELFF.

CDR3 region: CASSIQGAPGELFF. The CDR3 DNA sequence: TGTGCCAGTAGTATACAGGGGGCGCCCGGGGAGCTGTTTTTT. V is TRBV19 and J is TRBJ2-2, with TRBD1 matching 8 bases. Per germline, CDR1 LNHDA and CDR2 SQIVND (reference sequence). This CDR3 comprises 14 residues. V shed 2 bases, J shed 6 bases, and the junction held 2 bases outside the gene matches. The whole variable domain, filled in from reference TRBV19 and TRBJ2-2, reads DGGITQSPKYLFRKEGQNVTLSCEQNLNHDAMYWYRQDPGQGLRLIYYSQIVNDFQKGDIAEGYSVSREKKESFPLTVTSAQKNPTAFYLCASSIQGAPGELFFGEGSRLTVL.

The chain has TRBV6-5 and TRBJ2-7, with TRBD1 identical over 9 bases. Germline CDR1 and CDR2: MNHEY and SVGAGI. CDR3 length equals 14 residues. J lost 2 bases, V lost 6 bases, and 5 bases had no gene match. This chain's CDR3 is CASRDTGGPYEQYV. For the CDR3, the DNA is TGTGCCAGCAGGGACACAGGGGGCCCCTACGAGCAGTACGTC.

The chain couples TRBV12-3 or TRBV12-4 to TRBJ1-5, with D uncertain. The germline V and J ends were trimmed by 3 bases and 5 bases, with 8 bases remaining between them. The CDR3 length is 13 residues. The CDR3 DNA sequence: TGTGCCAGCAGTTTGAGCACCTATCAGCCCCAGCATTTT. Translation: CASSLSTYQPQHF.

Here the CDR3 reads CASSLGRPGLYEQYF. DNA for the CDR3: TGTGCCAGCAGCTTAGGCCGGCCAGGGCTTTACGAGCAGTACTTC. This chain uses TRBV7-8 with TRBJ2-7; D is perhaps TRBD1 (5 bases). Per germline, CDR1 SGHVS and CDR2 FQNEAQ. Trimming removed 1 base from V and 4 bases from J, with 14 bases in between. The CDR3 is made up of 15 amino acids. The full variable domain, rest sourced from reference TRBV7-8 and TRBJ2-7, is GAGVSQSPRYKVAKRGQDVALRCDPISGHVSLFWYQQALGQGPEFLTYFQNEAQLDKSGLPSDRFFAERPEGSVSTLKIQRTQQEDSAVYLCASSLGRPGLYEQYFGPGTRLTVT.

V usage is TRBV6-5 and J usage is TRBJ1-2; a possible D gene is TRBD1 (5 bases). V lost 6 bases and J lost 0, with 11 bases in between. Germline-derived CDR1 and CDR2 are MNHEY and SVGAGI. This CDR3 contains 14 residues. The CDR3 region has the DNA TGTGCCAGCAGCGAGGCAGGGACTAACTATGGCTACACCTTC. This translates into CASSEAGTNYGYTF.

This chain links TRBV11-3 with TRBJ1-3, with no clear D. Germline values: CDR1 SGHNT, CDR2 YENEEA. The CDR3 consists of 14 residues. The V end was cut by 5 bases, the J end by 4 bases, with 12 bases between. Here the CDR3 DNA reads TGTGCCAGCAGCCCTGGCTCGGAGGGAAACACCATATATTTT. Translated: CASSPGSEGNTIYF.

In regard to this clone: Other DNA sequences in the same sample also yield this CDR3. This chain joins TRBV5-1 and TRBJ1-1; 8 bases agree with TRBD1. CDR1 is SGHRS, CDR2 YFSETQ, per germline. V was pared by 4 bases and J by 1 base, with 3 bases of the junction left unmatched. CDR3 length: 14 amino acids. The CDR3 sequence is CASSLDRGNTEAFF. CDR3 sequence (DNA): TGCGCCAGCAGCCTCGACAGGGGGAACACTGAAGCTTTCTTT. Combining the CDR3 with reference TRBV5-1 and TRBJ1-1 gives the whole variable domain KAGVTQTPRYLIKTRGQQVTLSCSPISGHRSVSWYQQTPGQGLQFLFEYFSETQRNKGNFPGRFSGRQFSNSRSEMNVSTLELGDSALYLCASSLDRGNTEAFFGQGTRLTVV.

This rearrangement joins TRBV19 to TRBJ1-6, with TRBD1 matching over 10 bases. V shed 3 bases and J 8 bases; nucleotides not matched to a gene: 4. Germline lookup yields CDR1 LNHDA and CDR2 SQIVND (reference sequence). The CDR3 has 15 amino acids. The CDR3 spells CASSIGGQGDSPLHF. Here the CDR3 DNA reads TGTGCCAGTAGTATTGGAGGACAGGGGGATTCACCCCTCCACTTT.

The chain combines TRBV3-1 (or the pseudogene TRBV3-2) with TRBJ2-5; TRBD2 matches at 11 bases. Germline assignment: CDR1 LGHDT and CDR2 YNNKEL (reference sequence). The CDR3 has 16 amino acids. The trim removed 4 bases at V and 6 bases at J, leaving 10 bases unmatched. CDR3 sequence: CASSRLLLAGDKTQYF. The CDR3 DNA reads TGTGCCAGCAGCCGGCTACTACTAGCGGGAGACAAGACCCAGTACTTC.

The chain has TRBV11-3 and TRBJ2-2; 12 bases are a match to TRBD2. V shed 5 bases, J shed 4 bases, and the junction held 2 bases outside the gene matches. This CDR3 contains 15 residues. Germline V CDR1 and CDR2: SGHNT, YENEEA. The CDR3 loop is CASSPLAGGTGELFF. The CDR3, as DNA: TGTGCCAGCAGCCCACTAGCGGGAGGCACCGGGGAGCTGTTTTTT.

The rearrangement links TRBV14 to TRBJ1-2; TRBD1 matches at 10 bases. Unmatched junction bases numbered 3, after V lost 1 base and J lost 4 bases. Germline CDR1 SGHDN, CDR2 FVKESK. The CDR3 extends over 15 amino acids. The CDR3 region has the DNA TGTGCCAGCAGCCAAGGGACAGGGGGGTTCTATGGCTACACCTTC. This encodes CASSQGTGGFYGYTF.

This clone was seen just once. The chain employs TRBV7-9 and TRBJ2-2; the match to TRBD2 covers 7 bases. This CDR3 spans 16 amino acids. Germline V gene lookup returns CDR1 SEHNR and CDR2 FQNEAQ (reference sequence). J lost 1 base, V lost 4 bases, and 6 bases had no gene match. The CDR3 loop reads CASSSGGSGNTGELFF. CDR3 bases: TGTGCCAGCAGCTCTGGCGGGAGTGGGAACACCGGGGAGCTGTTTTTT. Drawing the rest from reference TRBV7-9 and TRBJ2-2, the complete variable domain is DTGVSQNPRHKITKRGQNVTFRCDPISEHNRLYWYRQTLGQGPEFLTYFQNEAQLEKSRLLSDRFSAERPKGSFSTLEIQRTEQGDSAMYLCASSSGGSGNTGELFFGEGSRLTVL.

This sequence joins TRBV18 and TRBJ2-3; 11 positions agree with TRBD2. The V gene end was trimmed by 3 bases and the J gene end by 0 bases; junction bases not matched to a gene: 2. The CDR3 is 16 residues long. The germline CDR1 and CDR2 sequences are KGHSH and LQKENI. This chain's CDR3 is CASSPGTSGSTDTQYF. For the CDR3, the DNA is TGTGCCAGCTCACCCGGGACTAGCGGCAGCACAGATACGCAGTATTTT.

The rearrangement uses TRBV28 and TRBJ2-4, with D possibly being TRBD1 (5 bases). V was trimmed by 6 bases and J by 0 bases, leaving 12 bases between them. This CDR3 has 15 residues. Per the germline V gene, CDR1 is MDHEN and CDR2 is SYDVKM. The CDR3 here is CASSQGTLAKNIQYF. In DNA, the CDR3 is TGTGCCAGCAGCCAGGGAACCTTAGCCAAAAACATTCAGTACTTC.

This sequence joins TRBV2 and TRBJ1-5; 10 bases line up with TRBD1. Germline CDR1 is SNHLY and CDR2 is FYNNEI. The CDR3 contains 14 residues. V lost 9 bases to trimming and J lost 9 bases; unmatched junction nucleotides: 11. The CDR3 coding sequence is TGTGCCAGTGGGACAGGGGCCTCCAATGGGCCCCAGCATTTT. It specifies CASGTGASNGPQHF.

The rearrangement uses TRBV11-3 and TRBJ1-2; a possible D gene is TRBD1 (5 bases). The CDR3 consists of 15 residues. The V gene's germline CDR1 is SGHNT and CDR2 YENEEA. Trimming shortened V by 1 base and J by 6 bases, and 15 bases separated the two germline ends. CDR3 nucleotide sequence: TGTGCCAGCAGCTTAGTAGGGGTGCGGTTAGATGGCTACACCTTC. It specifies CASSLVGVRLDGYTF.

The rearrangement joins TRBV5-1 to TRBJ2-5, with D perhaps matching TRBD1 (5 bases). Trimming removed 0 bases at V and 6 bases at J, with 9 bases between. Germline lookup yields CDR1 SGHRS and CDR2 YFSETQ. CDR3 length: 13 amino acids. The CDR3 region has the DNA TGCGCCAGCAGCTTGGAGGGGTCGCAGACCCAGTACTTC. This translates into CASSLEGSQTQYF.

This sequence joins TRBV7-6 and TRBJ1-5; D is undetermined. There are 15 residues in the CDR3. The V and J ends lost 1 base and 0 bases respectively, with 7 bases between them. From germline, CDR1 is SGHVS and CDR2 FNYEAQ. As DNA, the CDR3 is TGTGCCAGCAGCTTAGGGCACGATAGCAATCAGCCCCAGCATTTT. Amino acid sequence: CASSLGHDSNQPQHF.

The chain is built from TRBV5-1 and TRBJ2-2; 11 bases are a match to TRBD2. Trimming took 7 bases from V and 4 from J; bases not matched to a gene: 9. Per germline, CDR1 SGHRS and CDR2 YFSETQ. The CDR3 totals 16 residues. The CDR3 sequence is CASGLAGTAGTGELFF. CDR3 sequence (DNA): TGCGCCAGCGGACTAGCGGGCACCGCGGGCACCGGGGAGCTGTTTTTT.